Each of the 7 T cell receptor beta chains below was sequenced from the same sample in a study of T cells in women clearing cervical HPV infection. TCRdb's table, derived via immunoSEQ multiplex PCR, lists solely in-frame clones and lacks some. This sample's table has fewer than 40,000 clones. The sample was blood buffy coat. The receptors originated from a woman between 18 and 69 years old with a cervical HPV16 infection that either progressed to CIN3+ or cleared (not recorded which).

On this clone: Read coverage stops 3 residues before the CDR3 terminus; the germline J gene supplies the remainder. The gene calls are TRBV7-9 and TRBJ2-4, with D perhaps TRBD1 (6 bases). The V gene's germline CDR1 is SEHNR and CDR2 FQNEAQ (reference sequence). The CDR3 runs to 12 residues. The CDR3 protein is CASSLGQVGQYF. CDR3 DNA (partial): TGTGCCAGCAGCTTAGGACAGGTCGGT.

Concerning this clone: Read data end 3 residues before the CDR3 end; the end is taken from the germline J gene. V usage is TRBV6-1 and J usage is TRBJ2-5; TRBD2 aligns across 9 bases. V dropped 4 bases and J dropped 2; count of bases not matched to a gene: 5. The V gene's germline CDR1 is MNHNS and CDR2 SASEGT. The CDR3 is 15 residues long. The CDR3 protein is CASSGLAGQQETQYF. CDR3 DNA, as far as it was read: TGTGCCAGCAGTGGCCTAGCGGGACAACAAGAGACC.

About this clone itself: The read is 3 residues too short to cover the CDR3 end, so that end is filled in from the germline J gene. This chain joins TRBV11-2 and TRBJ1-2; D is ambiguous. Trimming cost V 0 bases and J 4 bases, with 12 bases left between them. The germline gives CDR1 SGHAT, CDR2 FQNNGV. CDR3 length equals 15 residues. The CDR3 DNA, read in part, is TGTGCCAGCAGCTTAGAGGCAGGAACAATCTATGGC. It encodes CASSLEAGTIYG. The CDR3, in full, reads CASSLEAGTIYGYTF.

For this clone: The missing CDR3 end, 3 residues past where the read stops, is filled in from the germline J gene. The gene calls are TRBV29-1 and TRBJ1-2; no reliable D call. The V gene's germline CDR1 is SQVTM and CDR2 ANQGSEA. V gave up 4 bases and J gave up 4 bases, with 10 bases separating them. The CDR3 runs 12 residues. The CDR3 bases that were read are TGCAGCGTTGGAGGCAGTCCCTATGGC. This codes for CSVGGSPYG. The CDR3 reads in full as CSVGGSPYGYTF.

In regard to this clone: The read ends 3 residues shy of where the CDR3 ends; the end is completed using the germline J gene. The V call is TRBV2, the J call TRBJ2-5, with 9 bases identical to TRBD1. The V gene's germline CDR1 is SNHLY and CDR2 FYNNEI. Trimming removed 3 bases from V and 4 bases from J; junction bases left unmatched: 9. The CDR3 covers 16 residues. The CDR3 reads CASSEDRGRQGETQYF. The DNA read from the CDR3 is TGTGCCAGCAGTGAGGACAGGGGTCGCCAAGGAGAGACC.

With regard to this clone: The read finishes 3 residues shy of the CDR3 end, and the germline J gene is used to complete it. V usage is TRBV4-2 and J usage is TRBJ2-7; TRBD1 might be the D (6 bases). The V end was cut by 2 bases, the J end by 2 bases, with 10 bases between. This CDR3 comprises 14 residues. CDR1 and CDR2 (germline): LGHNA, YNFKEQ. The part of the CDR3 DNA that was read is TGTGCCAGCAGCCAATTTGAGGGGGCCTACGAG. Amino acid sequence: CASSQFEGAYE. The whole CDR3 region reads CASSQFEGAYEQYF.

On this clone itself: The sequenced fragment ends 3 residues before the CDR3 boundary, so the rest is inferred from the germline J gene. The J gene is TRBJ2-3, the V gene TRBV20-1; D unclear. This CDR3 contains 11 residues. V lost 2 bases to trimming and J lost 5 bases, with 5 bases between them. CDR1 and CDR2 from the germline V gene are DFQATT and SNEGSKA (reference sequence). The DNA read from the CDR3 is TGCAGTGCTAGAAAGGTAGATACG. Translating gives CSARKVDT. The CDR3 in its entirety is CSARKVDTQYF.